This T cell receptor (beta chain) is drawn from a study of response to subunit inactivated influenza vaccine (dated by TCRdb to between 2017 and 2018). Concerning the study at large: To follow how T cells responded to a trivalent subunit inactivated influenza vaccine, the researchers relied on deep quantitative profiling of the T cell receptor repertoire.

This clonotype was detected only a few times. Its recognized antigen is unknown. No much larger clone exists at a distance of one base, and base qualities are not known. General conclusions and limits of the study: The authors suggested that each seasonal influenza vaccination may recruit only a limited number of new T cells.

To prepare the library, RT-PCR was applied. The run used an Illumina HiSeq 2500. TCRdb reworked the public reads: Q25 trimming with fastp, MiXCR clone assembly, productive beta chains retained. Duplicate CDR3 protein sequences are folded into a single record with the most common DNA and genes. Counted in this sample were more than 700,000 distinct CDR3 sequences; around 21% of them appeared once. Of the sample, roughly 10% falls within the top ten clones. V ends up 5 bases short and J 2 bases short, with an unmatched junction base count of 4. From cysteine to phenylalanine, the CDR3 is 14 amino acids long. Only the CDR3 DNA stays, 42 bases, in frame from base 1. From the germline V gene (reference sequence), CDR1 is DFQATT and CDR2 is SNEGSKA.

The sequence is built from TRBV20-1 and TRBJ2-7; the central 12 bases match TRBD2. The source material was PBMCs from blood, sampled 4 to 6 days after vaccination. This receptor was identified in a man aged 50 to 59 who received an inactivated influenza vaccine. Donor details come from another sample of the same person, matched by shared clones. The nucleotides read TGCAGTGCTGCGGGACTAGCGGGCACCTACGAGCAGTACTTC. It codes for CSAAGLAGTYEQYF.